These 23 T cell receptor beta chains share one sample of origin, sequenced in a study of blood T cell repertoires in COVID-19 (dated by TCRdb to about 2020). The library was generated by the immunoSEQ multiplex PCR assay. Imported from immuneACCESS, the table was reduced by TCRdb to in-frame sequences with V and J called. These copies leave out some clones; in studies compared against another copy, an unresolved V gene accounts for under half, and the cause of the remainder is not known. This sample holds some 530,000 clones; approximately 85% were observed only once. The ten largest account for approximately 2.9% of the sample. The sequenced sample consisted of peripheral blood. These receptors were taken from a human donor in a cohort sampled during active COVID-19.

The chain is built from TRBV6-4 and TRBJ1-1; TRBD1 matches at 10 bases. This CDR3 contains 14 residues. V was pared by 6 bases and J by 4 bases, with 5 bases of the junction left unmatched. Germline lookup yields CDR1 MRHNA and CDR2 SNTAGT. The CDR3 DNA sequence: TGTGCCAGCAGGGACAGGGGGTCTAGCACTGAAGCTTTCTTT. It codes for CASRDRGSSTEAFF.

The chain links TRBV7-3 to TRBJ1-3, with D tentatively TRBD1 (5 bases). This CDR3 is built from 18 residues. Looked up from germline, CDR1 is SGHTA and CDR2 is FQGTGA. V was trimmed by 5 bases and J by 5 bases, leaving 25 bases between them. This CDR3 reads CASSLGPRGSSARNTIYF. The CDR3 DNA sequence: TGTGCCAGCAGCCTCGGGCCAAGGGGCTCCTCCGCCCGAAACACCATATATTTT.

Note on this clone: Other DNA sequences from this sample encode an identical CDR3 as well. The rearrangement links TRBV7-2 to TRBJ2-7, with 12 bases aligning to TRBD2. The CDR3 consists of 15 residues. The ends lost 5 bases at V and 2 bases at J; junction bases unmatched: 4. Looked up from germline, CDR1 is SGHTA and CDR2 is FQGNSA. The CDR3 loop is CASSPRLAGAYEQYF. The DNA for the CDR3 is TGTGCCAGCAGCCCTAGACTAGCGGGAGCCTACGAGCAGTACTTC.

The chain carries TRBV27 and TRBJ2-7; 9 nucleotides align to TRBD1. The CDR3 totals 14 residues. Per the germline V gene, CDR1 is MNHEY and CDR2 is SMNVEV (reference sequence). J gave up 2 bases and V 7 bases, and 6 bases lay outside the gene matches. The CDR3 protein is CASTMGQGPYEQYF. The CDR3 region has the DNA TGTGCCAGCACCATGGGACAGGGCCCCTACGAGCAGTACTTC.

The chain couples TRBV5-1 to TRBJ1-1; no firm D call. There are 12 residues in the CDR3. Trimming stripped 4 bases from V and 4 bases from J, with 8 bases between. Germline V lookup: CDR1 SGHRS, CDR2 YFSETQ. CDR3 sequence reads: CASSIGLTEAFF. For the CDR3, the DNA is TGCGCCAGCAGCATCGGACTCACTGAAGCTTTCTTT.

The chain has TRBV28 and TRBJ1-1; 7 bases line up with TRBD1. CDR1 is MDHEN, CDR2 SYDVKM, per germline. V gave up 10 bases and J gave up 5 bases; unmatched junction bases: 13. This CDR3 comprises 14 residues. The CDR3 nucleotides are TGTGCCACCAGAGGGGGCCGCGGAGGGACTGAAGCTTTCTTT. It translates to CATRGGRGGTEAFF.

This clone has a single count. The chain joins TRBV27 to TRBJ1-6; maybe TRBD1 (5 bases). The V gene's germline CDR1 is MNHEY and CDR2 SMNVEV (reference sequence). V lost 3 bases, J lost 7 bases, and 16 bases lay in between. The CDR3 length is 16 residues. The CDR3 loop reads CASSFGPGGGNSPLHF. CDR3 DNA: TGTGCCAGCAGTTTTGGCCCCGGGGGAGGGAATTCACCCCTCCACTTT.

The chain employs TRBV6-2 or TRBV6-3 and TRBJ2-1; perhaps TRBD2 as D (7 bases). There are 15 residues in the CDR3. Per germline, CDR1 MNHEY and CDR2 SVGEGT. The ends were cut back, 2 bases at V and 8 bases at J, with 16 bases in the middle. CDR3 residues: CASSYERDIRDEQFF. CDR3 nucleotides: TGTGCCAGCAGTTACGAGCGGGACATCCGGGATGAGCAGTTCTTC.

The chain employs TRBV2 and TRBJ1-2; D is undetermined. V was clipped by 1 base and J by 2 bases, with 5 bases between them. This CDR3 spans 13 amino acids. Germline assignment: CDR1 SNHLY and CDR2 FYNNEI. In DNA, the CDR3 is TGTGCCAGCAGTGAAGGGGCGAACTATGGCTACACCTTC. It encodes CASSEGANYGYTF.

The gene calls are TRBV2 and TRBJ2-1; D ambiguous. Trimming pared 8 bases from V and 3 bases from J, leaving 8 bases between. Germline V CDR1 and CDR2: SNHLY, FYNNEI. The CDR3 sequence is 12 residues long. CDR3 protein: CASRVFYNEQFF. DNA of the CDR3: TGTGCCAGCCGGGTCTTCTACAATGAGCAGTTCTTC.

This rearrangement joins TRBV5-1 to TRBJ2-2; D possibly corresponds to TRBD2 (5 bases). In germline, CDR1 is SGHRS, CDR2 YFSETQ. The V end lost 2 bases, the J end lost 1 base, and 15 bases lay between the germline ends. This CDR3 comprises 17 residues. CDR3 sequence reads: CASSFLAGFLNTGELFF. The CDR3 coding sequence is TGCGCCAGCAGCTTCCTAGCAGGTTTCTTGAACACCGGGGAGCTGTTTTTT.

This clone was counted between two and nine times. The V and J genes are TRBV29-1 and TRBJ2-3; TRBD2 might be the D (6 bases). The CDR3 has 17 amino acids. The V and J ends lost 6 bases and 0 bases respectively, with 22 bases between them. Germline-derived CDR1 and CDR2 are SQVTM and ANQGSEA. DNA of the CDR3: TGCAGCGTAAATCTCGGGGGAAGAGACGGAAGCACAGATACGCAGTATTTT. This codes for CSVNLGGRDGSTDTQYF.

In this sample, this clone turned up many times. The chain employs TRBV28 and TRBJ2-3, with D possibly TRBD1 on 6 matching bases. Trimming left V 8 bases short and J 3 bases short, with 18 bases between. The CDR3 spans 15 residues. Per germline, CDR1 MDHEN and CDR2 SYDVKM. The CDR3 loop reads CASSGQPASTDTQYF. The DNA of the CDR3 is TGTGCCAGCTCTGGACAGCCTGCAAGTACAGATACGCAGTATTTT.

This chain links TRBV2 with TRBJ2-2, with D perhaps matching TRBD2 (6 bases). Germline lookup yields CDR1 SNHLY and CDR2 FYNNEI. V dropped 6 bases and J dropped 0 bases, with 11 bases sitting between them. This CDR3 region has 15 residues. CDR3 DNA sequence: TGTGCCAGCAGGTTCGGGGGTTCGAACACCGGGGAGCTGTTTTTT. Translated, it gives CASRFGGSNTGELFF. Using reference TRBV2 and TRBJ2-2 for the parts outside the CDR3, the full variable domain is EPEVTQTPSHQVTQMGQEVILRCVPISNHLYFYWYRQILGQKVEFLVSFYNNEISEKSEIFDDQFSVERPDGSNFTLKIRSTKLEDSAMYFCASRFGGSNTGELFFGEGSRLTVL.

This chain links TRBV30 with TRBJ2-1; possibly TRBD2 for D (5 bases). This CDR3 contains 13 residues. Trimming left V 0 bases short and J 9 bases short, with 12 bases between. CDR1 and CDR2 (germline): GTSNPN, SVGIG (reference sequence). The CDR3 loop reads CAWSVSGEREQFF. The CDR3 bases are TGTGCCTGGAGTGTATCCGGGGAGCGTGAGCAGTTCTTC. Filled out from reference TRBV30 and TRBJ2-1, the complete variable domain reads SQTIHQWPATLVQPVGSPLSLECTVEGTSNPNLYWYRQAAGRGLQLLFYSVGIGQISSEVPQNLSASRPQDRQFILSSKKLLLSDSGFYLCAWSVSGEREQFFGPGTRLTVL.

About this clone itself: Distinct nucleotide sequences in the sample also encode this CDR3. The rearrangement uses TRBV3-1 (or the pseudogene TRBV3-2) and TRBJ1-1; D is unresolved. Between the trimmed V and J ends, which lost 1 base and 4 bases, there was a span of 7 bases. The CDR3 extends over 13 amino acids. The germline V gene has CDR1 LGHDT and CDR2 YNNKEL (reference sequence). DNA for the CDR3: TGTGCCAGCAGCCAAGTTCCGGGCACTGAAGCTTTCTTT. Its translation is CASSQVPGTEAFF.

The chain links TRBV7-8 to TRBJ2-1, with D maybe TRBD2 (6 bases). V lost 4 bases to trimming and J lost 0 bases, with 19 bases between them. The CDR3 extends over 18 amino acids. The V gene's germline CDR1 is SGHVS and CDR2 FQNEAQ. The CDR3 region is CASSSSLGTWDSYNEQFF. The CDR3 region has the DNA TGTGCCAGCAGCTCGAGCCTGGGGACTTGGGACTCCTACAATGAGCAGTTCTTC.

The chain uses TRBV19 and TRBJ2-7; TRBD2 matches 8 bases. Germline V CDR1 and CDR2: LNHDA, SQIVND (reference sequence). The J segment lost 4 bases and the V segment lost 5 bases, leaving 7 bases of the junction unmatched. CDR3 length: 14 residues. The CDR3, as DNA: TGTGCCAGTAGTTCCGGGACTAGTGTGTACGAGCAGTACTTC. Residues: CASSSGTSVYEQYF.

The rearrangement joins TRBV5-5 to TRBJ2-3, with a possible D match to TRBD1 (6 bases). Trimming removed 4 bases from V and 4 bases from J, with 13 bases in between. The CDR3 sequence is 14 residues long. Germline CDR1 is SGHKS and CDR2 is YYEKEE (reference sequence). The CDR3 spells CASSHYRDPDTQYF. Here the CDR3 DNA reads TGTGCCAGCAGCCACTACAGGGATCCAGATACGCAGTATTTT. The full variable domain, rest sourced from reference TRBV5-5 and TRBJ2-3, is DAGVTQSPTHLIKTRGQQVTLRCSPISGHKSVSWYQQVLGQGPQFIFQYYEKEERGRGNFPDRFSARQFPNYSSELNVNALLLGDSALYLCASSHYRDPDTQYFGPGTRLTVL.

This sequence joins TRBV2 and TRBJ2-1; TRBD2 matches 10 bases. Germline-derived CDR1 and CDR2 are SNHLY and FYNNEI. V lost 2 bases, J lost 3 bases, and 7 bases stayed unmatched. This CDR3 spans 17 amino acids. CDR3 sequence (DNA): TGTGCCAGCAGTGAATATAGCGGGAGGCTCCTCTACAATGAGCAGTTCTTC. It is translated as CASSEYSGRLLYNEQFF.

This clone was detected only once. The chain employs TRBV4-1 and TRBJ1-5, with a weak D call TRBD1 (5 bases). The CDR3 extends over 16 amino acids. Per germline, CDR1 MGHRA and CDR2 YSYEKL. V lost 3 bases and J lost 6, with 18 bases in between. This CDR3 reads CASSHPARGKSQPQHF. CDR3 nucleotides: TGCGCCAGCAGCCATCCCGCACGGGGGAAAAGTCAGCCCCAGCATTTT.

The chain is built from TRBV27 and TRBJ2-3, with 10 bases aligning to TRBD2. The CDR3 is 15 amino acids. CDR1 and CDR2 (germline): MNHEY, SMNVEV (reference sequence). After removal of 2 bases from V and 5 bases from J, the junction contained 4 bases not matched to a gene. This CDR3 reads CASSLLAGVGDTQYF. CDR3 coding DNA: TGTGCCAGCAGTTTACTAGCGGGAGTCGGAGATACGCAGTATTTT.

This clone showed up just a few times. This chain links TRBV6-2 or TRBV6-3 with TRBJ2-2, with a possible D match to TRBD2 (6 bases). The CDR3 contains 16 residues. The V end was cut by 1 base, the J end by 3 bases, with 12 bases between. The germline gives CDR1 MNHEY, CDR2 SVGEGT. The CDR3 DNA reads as TGTGCCAGCAGTTACTTCTACGGGAGAGACACCGGGGAGCTGTTTTTT. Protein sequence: CASSYFYGRDTGELFF.